This entry describes one T cell receptor beta chain. The antigen remains unidentified. These data are taken from a study of CD8 T cells in ankylosing spondylitis. Construction of TCR beta libraries was performed using quantitative 5'-RACE with molecular barcodes. TCRdb recomputed calls from the 5' RACE reads with MiXCR, one row per CDR3 protein. The table records around 140,000 distinct CDR3 sequences, 15% to 20% of them present only once. The CDR3 covers 11 residues. Looked up from germline, CDR1 is SQVTM and CDR2 is ANQGSEA. J gave up 7 bases and V 3 bases, and 3 bases lay outside the gene matches. Study conclusions and caveats: Eight highly homologous variants formed a TCR beta motif that appeared characteristic of ankylosing spondylitis blood. Disease-linked clones reportedly showed significant enrichment in matched ankylosing spondylitis synovial fluid. Disease-linked clones had a CD8+ phenotype and relatively low frequency in peripheral blood.

Sequenced input: blood, either unsorted or a sorted T cell fraction (not recorded which). The chain joins TRBV29-1 to TRBJ2-7, with 7 bases aligning to TRBD2. The origin of this receptor is a male donor with ankylosing spondylitis. The CDR3 DNA is TGCAGCGTTGACTGGCGGGGGGAGCAGTACTTC. Protein: CSVDWRGEQYF.